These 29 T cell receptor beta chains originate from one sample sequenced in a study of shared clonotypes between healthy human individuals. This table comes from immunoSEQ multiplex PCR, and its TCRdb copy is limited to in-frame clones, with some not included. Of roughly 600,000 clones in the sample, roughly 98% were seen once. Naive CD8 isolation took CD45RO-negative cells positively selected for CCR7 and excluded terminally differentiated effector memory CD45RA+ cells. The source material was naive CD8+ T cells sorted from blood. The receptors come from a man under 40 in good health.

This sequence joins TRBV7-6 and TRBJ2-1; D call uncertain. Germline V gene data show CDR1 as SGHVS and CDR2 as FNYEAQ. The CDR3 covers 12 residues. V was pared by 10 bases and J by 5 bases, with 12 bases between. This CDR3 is CATSDGNNEQFF. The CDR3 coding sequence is TGTGCCACTTCGGACGGAAACAATGAGCAGTTCTTC. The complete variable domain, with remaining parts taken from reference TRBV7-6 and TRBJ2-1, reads GAGVSQSPRYKVTKRGQDVALRCDPISGHVSLYWYRQALGQGPEFLTYFNYEAQQDKSGLPNDRFSAERPEGSISTLTIQRTEQRDSAMYRCATSDGNNEQFFGPGTRLTVL.

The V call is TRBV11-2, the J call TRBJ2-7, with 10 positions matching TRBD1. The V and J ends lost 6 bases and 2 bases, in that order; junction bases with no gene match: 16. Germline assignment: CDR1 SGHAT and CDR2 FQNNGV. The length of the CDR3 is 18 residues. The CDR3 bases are TGTGCCAGCAGTCACCCGGGACAGGGGTGGGGGACAACCTACGAGCAGTACTTC. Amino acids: CASSHPGQGWGTTYEQYF.

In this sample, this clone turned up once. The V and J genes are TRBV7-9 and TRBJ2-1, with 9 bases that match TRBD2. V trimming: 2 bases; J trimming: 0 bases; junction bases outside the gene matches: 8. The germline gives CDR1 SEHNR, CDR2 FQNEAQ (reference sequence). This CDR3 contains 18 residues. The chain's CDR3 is CASSLTPSGKGSYNEQFF. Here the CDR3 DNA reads TGTGCCAGCAGCTTAACCCCTAGCGGGAAGGGCTCCTACAATGAGCAGTTCTTC.

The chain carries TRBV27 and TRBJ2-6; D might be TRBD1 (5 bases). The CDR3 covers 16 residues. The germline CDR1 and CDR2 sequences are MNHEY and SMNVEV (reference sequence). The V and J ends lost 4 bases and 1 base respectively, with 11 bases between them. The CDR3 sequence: CASSSAGQSGANVLTF. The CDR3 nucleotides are TGTGCCAGCAGTTCTGCAGGGCAGTCTGGGGCCAACGTCCTGACTTTC. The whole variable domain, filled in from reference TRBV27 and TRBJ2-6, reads EAQVTQNPRYLITVTGKKLTVTCSQNMNHEYMSWYRQDPGLGLRQIYYSMNVEVTDKGDVPEGYKVSRKEKRNFPLILESPSPNQTSLYFCASSSAGQSGANVLTFGAGSRLTVL.

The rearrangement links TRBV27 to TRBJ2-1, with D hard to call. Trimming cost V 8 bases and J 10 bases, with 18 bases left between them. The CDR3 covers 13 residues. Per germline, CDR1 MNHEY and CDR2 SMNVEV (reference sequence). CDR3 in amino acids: CASRSVLSIEQFF. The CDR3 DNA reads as TGTGCCAGCCGGAGCGTGTTAAGTATCGAGCAGTTCTTC.

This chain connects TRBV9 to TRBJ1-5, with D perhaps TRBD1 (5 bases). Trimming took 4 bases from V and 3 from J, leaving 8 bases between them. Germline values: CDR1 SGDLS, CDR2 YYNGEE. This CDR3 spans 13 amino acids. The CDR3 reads CASSQGDNQPQHF. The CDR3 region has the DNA TGTGCCAGCAGCCAAGGGGACAATCAGCCCCAGCATTTT.

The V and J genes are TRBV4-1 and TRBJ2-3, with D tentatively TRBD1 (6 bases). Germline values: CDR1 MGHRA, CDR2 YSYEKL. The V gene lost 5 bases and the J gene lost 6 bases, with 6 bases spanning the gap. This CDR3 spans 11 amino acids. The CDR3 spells CASSTGDTQYF. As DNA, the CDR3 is TGCGCCAGCAGCACAGGGGATACGCAGTATTTT.

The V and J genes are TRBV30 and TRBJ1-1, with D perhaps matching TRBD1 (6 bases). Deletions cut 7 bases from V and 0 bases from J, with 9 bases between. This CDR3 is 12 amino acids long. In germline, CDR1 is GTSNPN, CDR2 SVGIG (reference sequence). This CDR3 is CALQGMNTEAFF. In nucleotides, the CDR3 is TGTGCCTTACAGGGTATGAACACTGAAGCTTTCTTT.

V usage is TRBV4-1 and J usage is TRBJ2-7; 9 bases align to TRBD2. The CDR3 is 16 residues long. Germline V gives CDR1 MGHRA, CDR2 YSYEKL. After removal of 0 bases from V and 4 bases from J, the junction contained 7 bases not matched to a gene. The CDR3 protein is CASSQEGLAGPYEQYF. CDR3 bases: TGCGCCAGCAGCCAAGAGGGGCTAGCGGGACCTTACGAGCAGTACTTC.

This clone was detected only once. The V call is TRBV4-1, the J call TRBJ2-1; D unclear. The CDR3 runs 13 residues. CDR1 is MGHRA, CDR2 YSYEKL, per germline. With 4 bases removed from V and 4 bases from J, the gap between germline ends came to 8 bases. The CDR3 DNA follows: TGCGCCAGCAGCCCTCTCCGTTACAATGAGCAGTTCTTC. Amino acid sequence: CASSPLRYNEQFF.

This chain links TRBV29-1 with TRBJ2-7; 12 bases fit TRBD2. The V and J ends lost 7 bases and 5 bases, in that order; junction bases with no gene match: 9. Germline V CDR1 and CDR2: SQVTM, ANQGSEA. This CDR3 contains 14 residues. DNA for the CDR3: TGCAGCGCCGGTCTAGCGGGAGGGTCCCACGAGCAGTACTTC. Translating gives CSAGLAGGSHEQYF.

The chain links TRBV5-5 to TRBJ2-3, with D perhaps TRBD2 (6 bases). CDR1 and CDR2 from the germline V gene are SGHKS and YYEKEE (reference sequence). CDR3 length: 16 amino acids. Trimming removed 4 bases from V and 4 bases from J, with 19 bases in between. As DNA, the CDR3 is TGTGCCAGCAGCCTCCGGGACTCAAATTTCCCAGATACGCAGTATTTT. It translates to CASSLRDSNFPDTQYF.

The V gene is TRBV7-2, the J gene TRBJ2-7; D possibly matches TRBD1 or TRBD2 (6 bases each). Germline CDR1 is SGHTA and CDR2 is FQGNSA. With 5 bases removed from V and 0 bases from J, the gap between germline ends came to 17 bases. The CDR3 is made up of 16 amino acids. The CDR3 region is CASSKPRGRYSYEQYF. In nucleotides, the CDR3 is TGTGCCAGCAGCAAACCCCGGGGGCGGTACTCCTACGAGCAGTACTTC.

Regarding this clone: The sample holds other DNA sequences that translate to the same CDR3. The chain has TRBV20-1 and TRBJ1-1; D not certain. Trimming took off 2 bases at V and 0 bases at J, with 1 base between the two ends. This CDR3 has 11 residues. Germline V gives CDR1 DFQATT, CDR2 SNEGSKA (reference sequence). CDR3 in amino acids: CSARLNTEAFF. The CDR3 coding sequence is TGCAGTGCTAGACTGAACACTGAAGCTTTCTTT.

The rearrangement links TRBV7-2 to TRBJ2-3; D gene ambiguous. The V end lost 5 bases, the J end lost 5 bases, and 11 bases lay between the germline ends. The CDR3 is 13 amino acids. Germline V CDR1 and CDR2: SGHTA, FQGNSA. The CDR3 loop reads CASSPKGLDTQYF. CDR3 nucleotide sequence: TGTGCCAGCAGCCCCAAGGGCCTAGATACGCAGTATTTT.

The CDR3 protein is CASSLPRLAGDVHEQYF. Written as DNA, the CDR3 is TGTGCCAGCAGCTTACCCCGACTAGCGGGAGACGTCCACGAGCAGTACTTC. The V call is TRBV7-8, the J call TRBJ2-7, with 12 positions matching TRBD2. Trimming took 2 bases from V and 5 from J; bases not matched to a gene: 10. Germline lookup yields CDR1 SGHVS and CDR2 FQNEAQ. The length of the CDR3 is 17 residues.

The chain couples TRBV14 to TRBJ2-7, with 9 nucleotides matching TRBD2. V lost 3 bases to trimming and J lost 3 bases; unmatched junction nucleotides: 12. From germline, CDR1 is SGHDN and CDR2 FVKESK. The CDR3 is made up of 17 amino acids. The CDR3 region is CASSQGPPAGGIYEQYF. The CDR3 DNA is TGTGCCAGCAGCCAGGGGCCTCCAGCGGGGGGAATCTACGAGCAGTACTTC.

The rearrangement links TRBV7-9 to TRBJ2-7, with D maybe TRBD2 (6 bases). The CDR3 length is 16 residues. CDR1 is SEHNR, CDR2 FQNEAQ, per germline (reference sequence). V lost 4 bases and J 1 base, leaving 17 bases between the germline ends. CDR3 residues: CASSSLSGALSYEQYF. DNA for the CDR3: TGTGCCAGCAGCTCCCTGTCGGGAGCCCTGTCCTACGAGCAGTACTTC.

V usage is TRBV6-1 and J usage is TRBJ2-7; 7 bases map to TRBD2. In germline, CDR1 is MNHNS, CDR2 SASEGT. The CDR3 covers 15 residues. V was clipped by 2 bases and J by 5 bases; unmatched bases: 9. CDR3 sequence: CASSELGGRSHEQYF. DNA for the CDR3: TGTGCCAGCAGTGAATTGGGCGGGAGAAGCCACGAGCAGTACTTC.

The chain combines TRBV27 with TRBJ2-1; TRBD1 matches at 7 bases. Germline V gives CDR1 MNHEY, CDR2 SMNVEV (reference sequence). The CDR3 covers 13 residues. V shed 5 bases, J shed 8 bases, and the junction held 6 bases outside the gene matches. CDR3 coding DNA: TGTGCCAGCAGTCTACAGGGGCGCCATGAGCAGTTCTTC. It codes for CASSLQGRHEQFF.

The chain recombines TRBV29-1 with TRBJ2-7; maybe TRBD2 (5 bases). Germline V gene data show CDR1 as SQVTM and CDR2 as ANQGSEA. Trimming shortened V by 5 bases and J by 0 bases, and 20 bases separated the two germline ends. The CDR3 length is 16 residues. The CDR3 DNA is TGCAGCGTTAAGGTGGTGGGAGCCGCGAGCTCCTACGAGCAGTACTTC. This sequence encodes CSVKVVGAASSYEQYF.

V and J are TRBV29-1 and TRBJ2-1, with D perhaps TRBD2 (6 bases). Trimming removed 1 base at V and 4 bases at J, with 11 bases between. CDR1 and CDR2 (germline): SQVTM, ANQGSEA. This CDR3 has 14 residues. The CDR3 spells CSVEGTIRYNEQFF. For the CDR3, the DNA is TGCAGCGTTGAAGGGACTATACGGTACAATGAGCAGTTCTTC.

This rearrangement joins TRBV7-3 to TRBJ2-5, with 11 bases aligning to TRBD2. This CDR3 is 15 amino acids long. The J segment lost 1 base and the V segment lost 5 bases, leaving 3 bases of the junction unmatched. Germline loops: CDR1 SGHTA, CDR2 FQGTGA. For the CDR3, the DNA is TGTGCCAGCAGCCCAGGGACTAGCGGCCAAGAGACCCAGTACTTC. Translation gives CASSPGTSGQETQYF.

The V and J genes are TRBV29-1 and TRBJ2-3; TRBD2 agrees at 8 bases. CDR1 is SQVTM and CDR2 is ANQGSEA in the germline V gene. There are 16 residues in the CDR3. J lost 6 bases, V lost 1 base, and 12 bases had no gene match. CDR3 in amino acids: CSVEVKLAAVLDTQYF. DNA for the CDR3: TGCAGCGTTGAAGTTAAACTAGCGGCGGTTTTGGATACGCAGTATTTT.

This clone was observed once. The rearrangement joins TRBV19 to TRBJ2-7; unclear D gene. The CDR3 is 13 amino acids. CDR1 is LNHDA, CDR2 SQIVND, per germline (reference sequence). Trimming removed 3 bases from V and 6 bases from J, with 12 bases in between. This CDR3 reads CASSIVTLSEQYF. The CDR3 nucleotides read TGTGCCAGTAGTATCGTGACACTCAGCGAGCAGTACTTC.

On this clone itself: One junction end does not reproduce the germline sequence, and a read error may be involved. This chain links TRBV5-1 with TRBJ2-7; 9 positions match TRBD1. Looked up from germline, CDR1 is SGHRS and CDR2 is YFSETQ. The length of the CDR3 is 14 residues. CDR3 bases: TGCGCCAGCAACTTGGGGGACAGGGACTACGAGCAGTACTTC. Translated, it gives CASNLGDRDYEQYF.

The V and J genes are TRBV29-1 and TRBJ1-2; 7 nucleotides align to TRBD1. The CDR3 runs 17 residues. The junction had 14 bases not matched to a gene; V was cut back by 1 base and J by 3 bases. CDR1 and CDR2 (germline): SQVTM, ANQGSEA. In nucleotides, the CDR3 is TGCAGCGTTGAAGGGGCCTTCTTGGAGGGGGCTTACTATGGCTACACCTTC. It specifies CSVEGAFLEGAYYGYTF.

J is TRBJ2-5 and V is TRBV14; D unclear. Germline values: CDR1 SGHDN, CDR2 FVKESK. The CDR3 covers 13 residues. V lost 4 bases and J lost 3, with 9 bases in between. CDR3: CASSPTLEETQYF. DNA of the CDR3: TGTGCCAGCAGCCCAACCTTAGAAGAGACCCAGTACTTC. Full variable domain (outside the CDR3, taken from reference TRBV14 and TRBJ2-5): EAGVTQFPSHSVIEKGQTVTLRCDPISGHDNLYWYRRVMGKEIKFLLHFVKESKQDESGMPNNRFLAERTGGTYSTLKVQPAELEDSGVYFCASSPTLEETQYFGPGTRLLVL.

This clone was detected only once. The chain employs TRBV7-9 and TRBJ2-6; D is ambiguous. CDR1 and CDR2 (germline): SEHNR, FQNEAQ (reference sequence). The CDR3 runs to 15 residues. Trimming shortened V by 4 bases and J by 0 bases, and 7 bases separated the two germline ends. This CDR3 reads CASSSRSSGANVLTF. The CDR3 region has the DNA TGTGCCAGCAGCTCCCGGAGCTCTGGGGCCAACGTCCTGACTTTC.